One sample yielded the 30 T cell receptor beta chains listed below, sequenced in a study of graft-versus-host responses after intestinal transplantation. Repertoires were generated with immunoSEQ multiplex PCR, while TCRdb's copy carries only in-frame clones and drops some. The table lists around 100,000 clones, 93% of them singletons. For these receptors, no antigen is known. The sequencing here drew on unstimulated CD8+ T cells sorted from spleen or lymph node cells, taken before transplant. The source is a human donor who was the organ donor for an intestinal transplant.

The chain uses TRBV28 and TRBJ2-1; 9 nucleotides agree with TRBD2. Per the germline V gene, CDR1 is MDHEN and CDR2 is SYDVKM. The CDR3 totals 14 residues. With 4 bases clipped from V and 10 bases from J, the junction kept 8 bases outside the gene matches. CDR3 nucleotides: TGTGCCAGCAGTTACCCGACTAGCGGCGAGGAGCAGTTCTTC. It translates to CASSYPTSGEEQFF.

The genes are TRBV6-6 and TRBJ1-5, with D unclear. This CDR3 contains 15 residues. Germline V gives CDR1 MNHNY, CDR2 SVGAGI (reference sequence). V was cut by 4 bases and J by 0 bases, with 10 bases left in between. The CDR3 DNA sequence: TGTGCCAGCAGTTCGCGTACATATAGCAATCAGCCCCAGCATTTT. It specifies CASSSRTYSNQPQHF.

V gene TRBV7-6 combines with J gene TRBJ2-3; the match to TRBD1 covers 9 bases. Germline CDR1 is SGHVS and CDR2 is FNYEAQ. This CDR3 spans 15 amino acids. Trimming cost V 5 bases and J 1 base; bases outside gene matches: 4. The CDR3 loop reads CASSGWDRGTDTQYF. The CDR3 DNA reads as TGTGCCAGCAGCGGATGGGACAGGGGCACAGATACGCAGTATTTT.

This sequence joins TRBV7-9 and TRBJ1-3; no reliable D call. Germline assignment: CDR1 SEHNR and CDR2 FQNEAQ (reference sequence). V dropped 5 bases and J dropped 6 bases, with 8 bases sitting between them. This CDR3 comprises 12 residues. In DNA form, the CDR3 reads TGTGCCAGCAGCGGCCCCATAAACACCATATATTTT. Encoded protein: CASSGPINTIYF.

The chain uses TRBV30 and TRBJ1-5; 9 bases match TRBD1. In germline, CDR1 is GTSNPN, CDR2 SVGIG (reference sequence). The CDR3 totals 14 residues. V lost 2 bases to trimming and J lost 6 bases; unmatched junction nucleotides: 5. The CDR3 DNA follows: TGTGCCTGGAGTCCCGGGACAGGGCCTCAGCCCCAGCATTTT. It codes for CAWSPGTGPQPQHF.

This clone has just one count. The J gene is TRBJ2-5, the V gene TRBV28; D is uncertain. The last part of the DNA fits TRBJ2-7 better; the J call may be wrong. The CDR3 runs 12 residues. Germline loops: CDR1 MDHEN, CDR2 SYDVKM. The CDR3 sequence is CASRDGSYEQYF. The CDR3 DNA reads as TGTGCCAGCAGGGACGGTTCCTACGAGCAGTACTTC.

For this clone: Mismatch with germline at one junction end may stem from a read error. This chain joins TRBV2 and TRBJ1-2; 7 bases map to TRBD1. From germline, CDR1 is SNHLY and CDR2 FYNNEI. The CDR3 is 12 residues long. Here the CDR3 reads CACSDRDYGYTF. The DNA of the CDR3 is TGTGCCTGCAGTGACAGGGACTATGGCTACACCTTC.

As for this clone: One end of the junction fails to match germline, which may point to a read error. The chain links TRBV6-5 to TRBJ2-2; D gene uncertain. The CDR3 covers 13 residues. Germline V lookup: CDR1 MNHEY, CDR2 SVGAGI. This chain's CDR3 is CASSYWGTEELFF. CDR3 sequence (DNA): TGTGCCAGCAGTTATTGGGGAACCGAGGAGCTGTTTTTT.

V usage is TRBV4-3 and J usage is TRBJ2-1, with D perhaps matching TRBD1 (5 bases). Germline lookup yields CDR1 LGHNA and CDR2 YSLEER. This CDR3 is 15 amino acids long. Deletions cut 4 bases from V and 4 bases from J, with 14 bases between. The CDR3 DNA follows: TGCGCCAGCAGCCTCCGGACGACAGATTACAATGAGCAGTTCTTC. Amino acid sequence: CASSLRTTDYNEQFF.

This clone was counted a single time. This chain joins TRBV4-2 and TRBJ1-2; D not resolved. V lost 5 bases and J 6 bases, leaving 13 bases between the germline ends. The CDR3 sequence is 13 residues long. The germline CDR1 and CDR2 sequences are LGHNA and YNFKEQ. DNA of the CDR3: TGTGCCAGCAGCGACGTTGGGCTGGATGGCTACACCTTC. Its translation is CASSDVGLDGYTF.

This clone appeared a single time. This chain joins TRBV7-9 and TRBJ1-6, with 7 bases aligning to TRBD1. This CDR3 spans 17 amino acids. V lost 5 bases and J lost 0; bases outside the gene matches: 7. The V gene's germline CDR1 is SEHNR and CDR2 FQNEAQ (reference sequence). The CDR3 loop reads CASSAPTGSSYNSPLHF. The CDR3 nucleotides are TGTGCCAGCAGCGCCCCGACAGGGAGCTCCTATAATTCACCCCTCCACTTT. The whole variable domain, remainder taken from reference TRBV7-9 and TRBJ1-6, is DTGVSQNPRHKITKRGQNVTFRCDPISEHNRLYWYRQTLGQGPEFLTYFQNEAQLEKSRLLSDRFSAERPKGSFSTLEIQRTEQGDSAMYLCASSAPTGSSYNSPLHFGNGTRLTVT.

The rearrangement uses TRBV9 and TRBJ2-1; TRBD2 matches 8 bases. This CDR3 has 18 residues. CDR1 and CDR2 (germline): SGDLS, YYNGEE. The V and J ends lost 3 bases and 5 bases, in that order; junction bases with no gene match: 16. The CDR3 DNA reads TGTGCCAGCAGCGACCGTGACCCACGGGAGGGCCCCAACAATGAGCAGTTCTTC. Translated: CASSDRDPREGPNNEQFF.

The V gene is TRBV6-6, the J gene TRBJ2-7; possibly TRBD2 for D (5 bases). CDR3 length: 16 amino acids. Trimming stripped 2 bases from V and 2 bases from J, with 16 bases between. The germline CDR1 and CDR2 sequences are MNHNY and SVGAGI (reference sequence). Written as DNA, the CDR3 is TGTGCCAGCAGTTACCGTCGGGCGGGCGGTACCTACGAGCAGTACTTC. Protein sequence: CASSYRRAGGTYEQYF.

The chain has TRBV19 and TRBJ1-2; 9 bases are a match to TRBD1. There are 14 residues in the CDR3. Losses at the gene ends were 9 bases for V and 2 bases for J; bases not matched to a gene: 7. Germline values: CDR1 LNHDA, CDR2 SQIVND (reference sequence). This CDR3 reads CASLGTGRNYGYTF. The CDR3 bases are TGTGCCAGCCTTGGGACAGGGCGGAACTATGGCTACACCTTC.

The J gene is TRBJ2-1, the V gene TRBV15; D possibly corresponds to TRBD2 (5 bases). This CDR3 is built from 12 residues. CDR1 is LNHNV and CDR2 is YYDKDF in the germline V gene (reference sequence). The V end was cut by 0 bases, the J end by 10 bases, with 7 bases between. CDR3 residues: CATSRDRLEQFF. In DNA form, the CDR3 reads TGTGCCACCAGCAGAGATCGACTAGAGCAGTTCTTC.

The chain uses TRBV25-1 and TRBJ1-2; no clear D. Germline V CDR1 and CDR2: MGHDK, SYGVNS. There are 16 residues in the CDR3. Trimming took 5 bases from V and 2 from J, leaving 18 bases between them. The CDR3 sequence is CASSWVEGDENYGYTF. In nucleotides, the CDR3 is TGTGCCAGCAGTTGGGTAGAAGGAGACGAGAACTATGGCTACACCTTC.

The gene calls are TRBV7-9 and TRBJ2-1; TRBD2 aligns across 7 bases. CDR3 length: 16 amino acids. The V gene end was trimmed by 2 bases and the J gene end by 4 bases; junction bases not matched to a gene: 8. Germline values: CDR1 SEHNR, CDR2 FQNEAQ (reference sequence). The CDR3 loop reads CASSLSRASGYNEQFF. CDR3 DNA: TGTGCCAGCAGCTTAAGTCGGGCTAGCGGTTACAATGAGCAGTTCTTC.

J is TRBJ2-7 and V is TRBV5-1; tentatively, D is TRBD1 (5 bases). Germline CDR1 SGHRS, CDR2 YFSETQ. This CDR3 spans 12 amino acids. Trimming pared 4 bases from V and 6 bases from J, leaving 11 bases between. The DNA of the CDR3 is TGCGCCAGCAGCCAGGGTTCGGGCGAGCAGTACTTC. This gives the protein CASSQGSGEQYF.

The V gene is TRBV15, the J gene TRBJ1-2; 9 nucleotides match TRBD1. The CDR3 is 14 residues long. With V trimmed by 3 bases and J by 7 bases, 6 bases remained unmatched. The V gene's germline CDR1 is LNHNV and CDR2 YYDKDF (reference sequence). The CDR3 nucleotides read TGTGCCACCAGCAGGGACAGGGGTGCTTCTGGCTACACCTTC. Its protein is CATSRDRGASGYTF.

CDR3 bases: TGTGCCAGCAGCTTTGACAGTCAAGAGACCCAGTACTTC. As protein: CASSFDSQETQYF. The chain couples TRBV5-6 to TRBJ2-5, with D perhaps matching TRBD1 (5 bases). CDR1 is SGHDT, CDR2 YYEEEE, per germline. With 2 bases removed from V and 2 bases from J, the gap between germline ends came to 7 bases. The CDR3 loop spans 13 amino acids.

V gene TRBV6-6 combines with J gene TRBJ2-6; perhaps TRBD2 as D (6 bases). The CDR3 is 16 residues long. The germline gives CDR1 MNHNY, CDR2 SVGAGI (reference sequence). Trimming left V 0 bases short and J 3 bases short, with 9 bases between. For the CDR3, the DNA is TGTGCCAGCAGTTACTCGAGGGAGGATGGGGCCAACGTCCTGACTTTC. As protein: CASSYSREDGANVLTF.

This rearrangement joins TRBV27 to TRBJ1-3; D is undetermined. V gave up 0 bases and J gave up 4 bases, with 13 bases separating them. The CDR3 totals 16 residues. CDR1 is MNHEY and CDR2 is SMNVEV in the germline V gene (reference sequence). CDR3 sequence reads: CASSLSGSESGNTIYF. The CDR3 nucleotides are TGTGCCAGCAGTTTATCGGGGTCCGAATCCGGAAACACCATATATTTT.

The rearrangement uses TRBV11-2 and TRBJ2-6; D is unclear. The CDR3 consists of 17 residues. The germline CDR1 and CDR2 sequences are SGHAT and FQNNGV. Deletions cut 2 bases from V and 0 bases from J, with 11 bases between. The CDR3 region has the DNA TGTGCCAGCAGCTTACAAACTCTTTACTCTGGGGCCAACGTCCTGACTTTC. The encoded protein is CASSLQTLYSGANVLTF.

This chain joins TRBV27 and TRBJ2-2; 8 nucleotides agree with TRBD2. From germline, CDR1 is MNHEY and CDR2 SMNVEV (reference sequence). The CDR3 runs 15 residues. The V gene end was trimmed by 3 bases and the J gene end by 6 bases; junction bases not matched to a gene: 6. The CDR3 is CASSFSGGPPGELFF. Written as DNA, the CDR3 is TGTGCCAGCAGTTTTTCGGGAGGGCCACCCGGGGAGCTGTTTTTT.

This chain links TRBV4-1 with TRBJ2-7; TRBD1 is a possible D gene (5 bases). The V gene lost 0 bases and the J gene lost 4 bases, with 10 bases spanning the gap. Per the germline V gene, CDR1 is MGHRA and CDR2 is YSYEKL. This CDR3 spans 14 amino acids. The DNA of the CDR3 is TGCGCCAGCAGCCAAGACCCAGGGTTTTACGAGCAGTACTTC. It codes for CASSQDPGFYEQYF.

The chain links TRBV29-1 to TRBJ2-1; no firm D call. The germline V gene encodes CDR1 SQVTM and CDR2 ANQGSEA. CDR3 length equals 11 residues. CDR3 nucleotide sequence: TGCAGTAAAACGGCCGATGATGAGCAGTTCTTC. This encodes CSKTADDEQFF.

The chain links TRBV9 to TRBJ1-1; D unclear. This CDR3 is 13 amino acids long. CDR1 and CDR2 (germline): SGDLS, YYNGEE. The V end was cut by 7 bases, the J end by 5 bases, with 15 bases between. CDR3 region: CASGPGDGTEAFF. As DNA, the CDR3 is TGTGCCAGCGGGCCGGGAGACGGAACTGAAGCTTTCTTT.

This clone is a singleton in its sample. The gene calls are TRBV9 and TRBJ1-2; maybe TRBD1 (6 bases). V lost 0 bases and J lost 3, with 12 bases in between. Per germline, CDR1 SGDLS and CDR2 YYNGEE. The CDR3 is made up of 15 amino acids. CDR3 nucleotides: TGTGCCAGCAGCGTAGGGGCGGGGGGCCACTATGGCTACACCTTC. Translated, it gives CASSVGAGGHYGYTF.

The rearrangement links TRBV5-1 to TRBJ1-1; D is possibly TRBD1 (6 bases). Trimming removed 0 bases at V and 5 bases at J, with 14 bases between. The CDR3 is 15 amino acids. Germline lookup yields CDR1 SGHRS and CDR2 YFSETQ. CDR3 in DNA: TGCGCCAGCAGCTTGGTGCAGGGGCAGGGAACTGAAGCTTTCTTT. Translated: CASSLVQGQGTEAFF.

The chain uses TRBV6-6 and TRBJ1-3; the D is unclear. This CDR3 has 14 residues. Germline V gene data show CDR1 as MNHNY and CDR2 as SVGAGI (reference sequence). The V gene lost 2 bases and the J gene lost 0 bases, with 5 bases spanning the gap. CDR3 coding DNA: TGTGCCAGCAGTTACGGCAGCTCTGGAAACACCATATATTTT. Its translation is CASSYGSSGNTIYF.